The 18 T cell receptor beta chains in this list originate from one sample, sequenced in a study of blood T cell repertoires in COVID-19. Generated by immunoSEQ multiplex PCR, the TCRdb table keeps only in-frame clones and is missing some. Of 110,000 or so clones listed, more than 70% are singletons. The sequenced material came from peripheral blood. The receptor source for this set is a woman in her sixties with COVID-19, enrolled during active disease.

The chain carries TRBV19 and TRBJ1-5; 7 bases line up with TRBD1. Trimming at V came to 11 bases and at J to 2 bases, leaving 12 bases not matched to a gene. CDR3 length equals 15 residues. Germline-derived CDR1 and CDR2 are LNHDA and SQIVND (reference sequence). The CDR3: CAASLNRGGNQPQHF. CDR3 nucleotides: TGTGCCGCAAGCCTCAACAGGGGTGGCAATCAGCCCCAGCATTTT.

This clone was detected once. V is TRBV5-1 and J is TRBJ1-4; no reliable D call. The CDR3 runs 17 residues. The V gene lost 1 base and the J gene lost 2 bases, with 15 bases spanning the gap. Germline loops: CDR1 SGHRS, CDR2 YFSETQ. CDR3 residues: CASSLTLTRGTNEKLFF. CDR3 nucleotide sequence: TGCGCCAGCAGCTTGACTCTCACCCGAGGGACTAATGAAAAACTGTTTTTT.

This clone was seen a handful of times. The CDR3 DNA reads TGTGCCAGCAGTTTACGCGGACAGGGGGCTCTCTCCTACGAGCAGTACTTC. Protein: CASSLRGQGALSYEQYF. V usage is TRBV28 and J usage is TRBJ2-7; 11 bases are a match to TRBD1. The germline CDR1 and CDR2 sequences are MDHEN and SYDVKM. The CDR3 length is 17 residues. V dropped 2 bases and J dropped 0; count of bases not matched to a gene: 6.

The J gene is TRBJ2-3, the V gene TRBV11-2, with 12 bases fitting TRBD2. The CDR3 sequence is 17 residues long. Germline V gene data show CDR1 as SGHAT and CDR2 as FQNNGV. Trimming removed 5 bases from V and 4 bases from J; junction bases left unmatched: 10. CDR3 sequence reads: CASSERTSGVVADTQYF. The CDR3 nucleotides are TGTGCCAGCAGCGAACGGACTAGCGGGGTGGTCGCAGATACGCAGTATTTT. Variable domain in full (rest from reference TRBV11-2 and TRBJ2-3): EAGVAQSPRYKIIEKRQSVAFWCNPISGHATLYWYQQILGQGPKLLIQFQNNGVVDDSQLPKDRFSAERLKGVDSTLKIQPAKLEDSAVYLCASSERTSGVVADTQYFGPGTRLTVL.

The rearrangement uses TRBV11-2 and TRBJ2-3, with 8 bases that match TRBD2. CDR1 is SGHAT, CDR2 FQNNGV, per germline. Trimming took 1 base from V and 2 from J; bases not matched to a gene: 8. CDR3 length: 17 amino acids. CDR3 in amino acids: CASSLGSGGGHTDTQYF. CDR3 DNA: TGTGCCAGCAGCTTAGGAAGTGGCGGGGGGCACACAGATACGCAGTATTTT.

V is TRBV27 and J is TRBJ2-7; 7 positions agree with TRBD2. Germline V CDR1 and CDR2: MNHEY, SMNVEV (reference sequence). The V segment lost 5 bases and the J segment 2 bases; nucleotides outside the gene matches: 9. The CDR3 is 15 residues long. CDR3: CASSQGGVPPYEQYF. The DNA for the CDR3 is TGTGCCAGCAGTCAGGGAGGGGTCCCTCCCTACGAGCAGTACTTC.

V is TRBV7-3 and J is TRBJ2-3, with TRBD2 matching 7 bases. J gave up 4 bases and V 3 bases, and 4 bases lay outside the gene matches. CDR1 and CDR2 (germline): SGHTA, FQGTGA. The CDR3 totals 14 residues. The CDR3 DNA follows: TGTGCCAGCAGCTTTGGACTAGTCTCAGATACGCAGTATTTT. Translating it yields CASSFGLVSDTQYF. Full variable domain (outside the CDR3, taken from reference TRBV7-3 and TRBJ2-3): GAGVSQTPSNKVTEKGKYVELRCDPISGHTALYWYRQSLGQGPEFLIYFQGTGAADDSGLPNDRFFAVRPEGSVSTLKIQRTERGDSAVYLCASSFGLVSDTQYFGPGTRLTVL.

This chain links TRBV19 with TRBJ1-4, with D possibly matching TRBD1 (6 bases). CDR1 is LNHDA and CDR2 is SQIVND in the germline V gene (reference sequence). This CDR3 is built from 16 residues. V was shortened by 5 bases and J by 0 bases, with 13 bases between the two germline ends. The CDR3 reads CASSADRFTTNEKLFF. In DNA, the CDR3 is TGTGCCAGTAGTGCCGACAGGTTCACAACTAATGAAAAACTGTTTTTT.

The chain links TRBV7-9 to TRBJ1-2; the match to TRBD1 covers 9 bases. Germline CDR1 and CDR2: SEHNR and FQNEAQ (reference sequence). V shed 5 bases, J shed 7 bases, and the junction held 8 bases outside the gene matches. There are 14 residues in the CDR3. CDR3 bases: TGTGCCAGCAGCCCCTGGACAGGGGAATTTGGCTACACCTTC. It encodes CASSPWTGEFGYTF. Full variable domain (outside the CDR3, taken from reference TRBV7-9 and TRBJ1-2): DTGVSQNPRHKITKRGQNVTFRCDPISEHNRLYWYRQTLGQGPEFLTYFQNEAQLEKSRLLSDRFSAERPKGSFSTLEIQRTEQGDSAMYLCASSPWTGEFGYTFGSGTRLTVV.

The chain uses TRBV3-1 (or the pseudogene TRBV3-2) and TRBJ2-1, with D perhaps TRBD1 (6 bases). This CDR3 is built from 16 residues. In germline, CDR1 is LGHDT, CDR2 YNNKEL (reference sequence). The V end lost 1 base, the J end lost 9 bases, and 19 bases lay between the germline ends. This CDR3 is CASSQGRAEVGGEQFF. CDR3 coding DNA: TGTGCCAGCAGCCAAGGAAGGGCTGAGGTAGGGGGTGAGCAGTTCTTC.

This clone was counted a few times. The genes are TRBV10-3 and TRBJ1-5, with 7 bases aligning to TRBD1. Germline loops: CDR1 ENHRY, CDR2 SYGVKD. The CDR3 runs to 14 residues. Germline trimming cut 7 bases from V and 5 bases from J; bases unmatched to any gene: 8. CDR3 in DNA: TGTGCCATCAAATCAGACAGGGACTATCAGCCCCAGCATTTT. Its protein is CAIKSDRDYQPQHF.

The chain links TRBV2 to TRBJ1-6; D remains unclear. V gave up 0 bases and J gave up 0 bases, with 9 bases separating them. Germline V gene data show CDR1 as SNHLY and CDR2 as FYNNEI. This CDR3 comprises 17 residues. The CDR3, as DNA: TGTGCCAGCAGTGAAGCGCGAGGGAGCTCCTATAATTCACCCCTCCACTTT. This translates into CASSEARGSSYNSPLHF.

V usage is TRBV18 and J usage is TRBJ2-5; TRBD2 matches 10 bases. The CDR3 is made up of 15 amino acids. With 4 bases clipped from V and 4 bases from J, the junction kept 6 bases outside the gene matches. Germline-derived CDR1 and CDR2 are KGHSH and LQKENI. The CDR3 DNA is TGTGCCAGCTCACTGGTAGCGGGGGGCAGAGAGACCCAGTACTTC. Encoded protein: CASSLVAGGRETQYF.

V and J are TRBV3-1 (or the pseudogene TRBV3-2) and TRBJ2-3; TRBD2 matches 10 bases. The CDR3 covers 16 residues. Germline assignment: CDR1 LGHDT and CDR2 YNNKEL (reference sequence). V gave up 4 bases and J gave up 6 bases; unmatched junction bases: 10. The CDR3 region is CASSLRQRGGLDTQYF. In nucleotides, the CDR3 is TGTGCCAGCAGCCTCCGCCAGCGGGGGGGCCTGGATACGCAGTATTTT.

CDR3 in DNA: TGTGCCAGCAGCCTCGGTTCCACCTCTGGAAACACCATATATTTT. This sequence encodes CASSLGSTSGNTIYF. The V gene is TRBV6-5, the J gene TRBJ1-3, with unresolved D. CDR1 is MNHEY and CDR2 is SVGAGI in the germline V gene. V was shortened by 6 bases and J by 0 bases, with 12 bases between the two germline ends. The CDR3 totals 15 residues.

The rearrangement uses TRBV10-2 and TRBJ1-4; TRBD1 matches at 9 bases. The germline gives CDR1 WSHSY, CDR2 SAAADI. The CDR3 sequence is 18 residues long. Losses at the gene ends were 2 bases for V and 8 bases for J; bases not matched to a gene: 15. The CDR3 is CASSERWDRDFSVEKLFF. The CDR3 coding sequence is TGCGCCAGCAGTGAGCGCTGGGACAGGGATTTCTCGGTGGAAAAACTGTTTTTT.

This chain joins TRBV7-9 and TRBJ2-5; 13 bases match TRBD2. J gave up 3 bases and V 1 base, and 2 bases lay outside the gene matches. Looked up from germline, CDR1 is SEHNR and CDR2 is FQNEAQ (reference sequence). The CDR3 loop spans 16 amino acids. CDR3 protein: CASSLVGTSGEETQYF. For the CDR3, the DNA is TGTGCCAGCAGCTTAGTCGGGACTAGCGGGGAAGAGACCCAGTACTTC.

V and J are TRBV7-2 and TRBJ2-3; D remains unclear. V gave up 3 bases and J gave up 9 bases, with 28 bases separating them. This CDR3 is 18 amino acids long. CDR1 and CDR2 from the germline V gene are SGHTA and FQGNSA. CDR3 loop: CASSFVPRRISHVETQYF. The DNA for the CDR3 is TGTGCCAGCAGCTTCGTCCCTAGGCGCATCAGTCACGTAGAAACGCAGTATTTT. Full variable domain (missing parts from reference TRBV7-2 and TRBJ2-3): GAGVSQSPSNKVTEKGKDVELRCDPISGHTALYWYRQSLGQGLEFLIYFQGNSAPDKSGLPSDRFSAERTGGSVSTLTIQRTQQEDSAVYLCASSFVPRRISHVETQYFGPGTRLTVL.